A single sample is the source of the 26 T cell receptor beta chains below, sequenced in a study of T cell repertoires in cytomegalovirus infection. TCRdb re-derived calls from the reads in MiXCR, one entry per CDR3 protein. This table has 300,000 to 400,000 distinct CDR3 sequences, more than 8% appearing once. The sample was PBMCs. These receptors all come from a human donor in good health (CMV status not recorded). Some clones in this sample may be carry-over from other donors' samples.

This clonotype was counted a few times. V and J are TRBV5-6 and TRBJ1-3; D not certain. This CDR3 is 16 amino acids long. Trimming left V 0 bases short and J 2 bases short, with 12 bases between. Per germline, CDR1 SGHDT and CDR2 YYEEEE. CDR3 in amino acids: CASSLERGIPGNTIYF. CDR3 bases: TGTGCCAGCAGCTTGGAACGAGGGATACCTGGAAACACCATATATTTT.

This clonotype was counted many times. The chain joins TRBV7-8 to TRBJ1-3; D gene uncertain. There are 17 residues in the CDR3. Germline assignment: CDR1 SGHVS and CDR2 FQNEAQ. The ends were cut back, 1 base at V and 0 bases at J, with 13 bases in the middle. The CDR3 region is CASSLVSSLDSGNTIYF. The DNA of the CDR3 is TGTGCCAGCAGCTTAGTGTCCAGTTTGGACTCTGGAAACACCATATATTTT.

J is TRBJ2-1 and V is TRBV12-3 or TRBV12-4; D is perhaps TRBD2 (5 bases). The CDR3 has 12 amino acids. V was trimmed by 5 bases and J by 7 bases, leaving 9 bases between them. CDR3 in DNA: TGTGCCAGCAGTACGGGGTTAAATGAGCAGTTCTTC. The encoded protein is CASSTGLNEQFF.

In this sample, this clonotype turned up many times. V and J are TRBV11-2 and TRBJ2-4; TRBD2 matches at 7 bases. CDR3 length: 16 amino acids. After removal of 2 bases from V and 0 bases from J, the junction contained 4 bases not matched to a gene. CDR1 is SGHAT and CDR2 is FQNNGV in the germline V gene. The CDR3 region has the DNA TGTGCCAGCAGCTTAAGGGGCGGGGGAGCCAAAAACATTCAGTACTTC. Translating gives CASSLRGGGAKNIQYF. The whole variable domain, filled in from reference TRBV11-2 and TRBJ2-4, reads EAGVAQSPRYKIIEKRQSVAFWCNPISGHATLYWYQQILGQGPKLLIQFQNNGVVDDSQLPKDRFSAERLKGVDSTLKIQPAKLEDSAVYLCASSLRGGGAKNIQYFGAGTRLSVL.

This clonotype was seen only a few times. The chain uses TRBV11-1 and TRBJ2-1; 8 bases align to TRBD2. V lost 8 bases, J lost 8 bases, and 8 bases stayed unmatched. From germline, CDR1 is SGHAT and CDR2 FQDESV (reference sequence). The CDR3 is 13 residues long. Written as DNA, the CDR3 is TGTGCCAGCCAATCGGGGGGGTCGGATGAGCAGTTCTTC. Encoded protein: CASQSGGSDEQFF.

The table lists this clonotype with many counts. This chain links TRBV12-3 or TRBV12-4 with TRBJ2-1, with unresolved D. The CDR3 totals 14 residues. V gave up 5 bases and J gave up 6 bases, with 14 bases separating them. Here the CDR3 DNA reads TGTGCCAGCAGTAGATTGGAATTTCCCAATGAGCAGTTCTTC. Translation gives CASSRLEFPNEQFF.

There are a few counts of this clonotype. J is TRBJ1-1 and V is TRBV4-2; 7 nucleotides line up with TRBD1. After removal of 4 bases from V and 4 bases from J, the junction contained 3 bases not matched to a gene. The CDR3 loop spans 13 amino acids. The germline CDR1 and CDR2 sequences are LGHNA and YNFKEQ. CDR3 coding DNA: TGTGCCAGCAGCCCTGGGACAGCCACTGAAGCTTTCTTT. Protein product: CASSPGTATEAFF.

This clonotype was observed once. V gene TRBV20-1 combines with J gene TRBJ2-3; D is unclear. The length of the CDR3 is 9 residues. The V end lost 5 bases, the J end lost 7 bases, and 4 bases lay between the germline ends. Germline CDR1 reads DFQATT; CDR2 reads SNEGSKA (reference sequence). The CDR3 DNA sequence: TGCAGTGCTGGGAATACGCAGTATTTT. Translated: CSAGNTQYF.

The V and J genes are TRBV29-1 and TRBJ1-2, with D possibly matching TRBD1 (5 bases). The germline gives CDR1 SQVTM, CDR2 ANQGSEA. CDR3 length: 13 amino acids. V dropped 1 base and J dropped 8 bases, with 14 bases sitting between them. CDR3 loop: CSVEAGEGRGYTF. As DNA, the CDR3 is TGCAGCGTTGAAGCCGGGGAGGGGCGCGGCTACACCTTC. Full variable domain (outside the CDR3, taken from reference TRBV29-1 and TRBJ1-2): SAVISQKPSRDICQRGTSLTIQCQVDSQVTMMFWYRQQPGQSLTLIATANQGSEATYESGFVIDKFPISRPNLTFSTLTVSNMSPEDSSIYLCSVEAGEGRGYTFGSGTRLTVV.

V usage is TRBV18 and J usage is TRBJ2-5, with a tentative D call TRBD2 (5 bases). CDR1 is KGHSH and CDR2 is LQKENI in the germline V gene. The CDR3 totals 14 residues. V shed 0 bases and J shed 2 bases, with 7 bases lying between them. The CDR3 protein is CASSPPTTQETQYF. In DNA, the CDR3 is TGTGCCAGCTCACCACCGACTACTCAAGAGACCCAGTACTTC.

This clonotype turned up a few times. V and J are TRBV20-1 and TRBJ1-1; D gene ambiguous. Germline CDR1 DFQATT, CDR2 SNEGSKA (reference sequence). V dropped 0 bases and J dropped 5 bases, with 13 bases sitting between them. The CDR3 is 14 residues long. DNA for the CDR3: TGCAGTGCTAGAGATAAAGACAAACCTACTGAAGCTTTCTTT. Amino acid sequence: CSARDKDKPTEAFF.

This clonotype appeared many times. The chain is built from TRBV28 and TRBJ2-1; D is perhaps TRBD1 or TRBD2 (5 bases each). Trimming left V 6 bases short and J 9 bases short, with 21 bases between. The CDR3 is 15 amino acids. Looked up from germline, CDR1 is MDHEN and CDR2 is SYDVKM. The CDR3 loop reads CASSYPGTGRPEQFF. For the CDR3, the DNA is TGTGCCAGCAGCTACCCCGGGACGGGGCGGCCTGAGCAGTTCTTC.

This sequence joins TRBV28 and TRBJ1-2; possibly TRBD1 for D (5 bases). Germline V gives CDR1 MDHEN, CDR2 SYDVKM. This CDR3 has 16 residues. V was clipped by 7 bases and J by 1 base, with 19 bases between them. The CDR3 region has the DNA TGTGCCAGCACCCGAGGGGTTCCGCAGATTAACTATGGCTACACCTTC. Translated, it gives CASTRGVPQINYGYTF.

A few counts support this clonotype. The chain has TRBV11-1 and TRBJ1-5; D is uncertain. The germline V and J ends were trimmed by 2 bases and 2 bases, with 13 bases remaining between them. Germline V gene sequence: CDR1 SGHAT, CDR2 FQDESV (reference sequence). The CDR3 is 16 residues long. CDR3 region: CASSLLPGWGNQPQHF. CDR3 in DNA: TGTGCCAGCAGCTTATTACCGGGCTGGGGCAATCAGCCCCAGCATTTT.

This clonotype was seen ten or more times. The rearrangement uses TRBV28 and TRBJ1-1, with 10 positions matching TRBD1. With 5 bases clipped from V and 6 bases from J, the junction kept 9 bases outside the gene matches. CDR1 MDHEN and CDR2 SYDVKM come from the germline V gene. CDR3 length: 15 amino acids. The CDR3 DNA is TGTGCCAGCAGTCCCTGGACAGGGGGAATATCTGAAGCTTTCTTT. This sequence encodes CASSPWTGGISEAFF.

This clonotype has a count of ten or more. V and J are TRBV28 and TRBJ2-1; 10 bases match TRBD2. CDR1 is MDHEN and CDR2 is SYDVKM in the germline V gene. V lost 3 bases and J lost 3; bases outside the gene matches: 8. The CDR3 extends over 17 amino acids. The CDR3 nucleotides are TGTGCCAGCAGTTTGTCTCTAGCGGGAGACGACTACAATGAGCAGTTCTTC. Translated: CASSLSLAGDDYNEQFF.

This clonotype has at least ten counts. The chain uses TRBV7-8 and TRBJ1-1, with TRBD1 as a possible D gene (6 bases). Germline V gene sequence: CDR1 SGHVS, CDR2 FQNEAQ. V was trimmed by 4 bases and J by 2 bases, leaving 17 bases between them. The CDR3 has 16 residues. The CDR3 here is CASSSRGGGRNTEAFF. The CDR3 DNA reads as TGTGCCAGCAGCTCCCGGGGCGGGGGGCGAAACACTGAAGCTTTCTTT. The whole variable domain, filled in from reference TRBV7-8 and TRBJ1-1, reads GAGVSQSPRYKVAKRGQDVALRCDPISGHVSLFWYQQALGQGPEFLTYFQNEAQLDKSGLPSDRFFAERPEGSVSTLKIQRTQQEDSAVYLCASSSRGGGRNTEAFFGQGTRLTVV.

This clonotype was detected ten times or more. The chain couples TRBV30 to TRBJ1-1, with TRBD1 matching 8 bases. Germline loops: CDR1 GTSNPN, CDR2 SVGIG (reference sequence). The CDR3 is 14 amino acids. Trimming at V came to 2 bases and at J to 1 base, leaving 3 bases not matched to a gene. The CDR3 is CAWSTGTGNTEAFF. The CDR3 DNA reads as TGTGCCTGGAGTACCGGGACAGGGAACACTGAAGCTTTCTTT.

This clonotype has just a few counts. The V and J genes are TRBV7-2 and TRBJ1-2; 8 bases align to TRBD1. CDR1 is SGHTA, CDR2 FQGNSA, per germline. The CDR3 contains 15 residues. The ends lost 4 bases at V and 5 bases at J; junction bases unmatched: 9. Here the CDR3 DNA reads TGTGCCAGCAGCTCGCCCGGGACAGGAGGGTATGGCTACACCTTC. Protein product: CASSSPGTGGYGYTF.

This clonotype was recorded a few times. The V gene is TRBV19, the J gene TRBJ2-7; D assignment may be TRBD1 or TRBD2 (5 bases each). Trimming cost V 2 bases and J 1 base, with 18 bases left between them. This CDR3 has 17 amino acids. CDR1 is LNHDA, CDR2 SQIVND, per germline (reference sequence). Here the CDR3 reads CASSITTGQAFSYEQYF. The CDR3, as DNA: TGTGCCAGTAGTATAACTACGGGGCAGGCCTTTTCCTACGAGCAGTACTTC.

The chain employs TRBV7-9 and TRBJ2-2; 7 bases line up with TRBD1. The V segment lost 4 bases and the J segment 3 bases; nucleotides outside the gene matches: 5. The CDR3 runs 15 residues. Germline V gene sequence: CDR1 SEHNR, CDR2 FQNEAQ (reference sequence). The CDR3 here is CASSSDRVYTGELFF. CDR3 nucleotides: TGTGCCAGCAGCTCCGACAGGGTCTACACCGGGGAGCTGTTTTTT.

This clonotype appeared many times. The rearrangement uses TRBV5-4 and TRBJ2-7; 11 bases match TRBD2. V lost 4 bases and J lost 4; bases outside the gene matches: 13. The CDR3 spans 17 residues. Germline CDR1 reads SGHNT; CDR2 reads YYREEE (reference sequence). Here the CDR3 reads CASSLMKLAGDNYEQYF. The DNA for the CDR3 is TGTGCCAGCAGCCTTATGAAACTAGCGGGAGACAATTACGAGCAGTACTTC.

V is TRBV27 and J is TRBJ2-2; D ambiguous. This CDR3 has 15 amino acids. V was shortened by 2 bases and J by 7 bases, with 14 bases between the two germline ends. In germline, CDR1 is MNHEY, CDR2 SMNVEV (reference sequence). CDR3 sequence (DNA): TGTGCCAGCAGTTTAGCGAACACAGTTAACGGGGAGCTGTTTTTT. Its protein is CASSLANTVNGELFF.

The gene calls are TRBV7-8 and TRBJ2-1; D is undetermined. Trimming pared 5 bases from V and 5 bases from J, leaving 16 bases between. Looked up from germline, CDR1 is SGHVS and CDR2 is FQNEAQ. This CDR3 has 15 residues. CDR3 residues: CASSRTVSPHNEQFF. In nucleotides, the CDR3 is TGTGCCAGCAGCCGGACGGTCAGTCCCCACAATGAGCAGTTCTTC.

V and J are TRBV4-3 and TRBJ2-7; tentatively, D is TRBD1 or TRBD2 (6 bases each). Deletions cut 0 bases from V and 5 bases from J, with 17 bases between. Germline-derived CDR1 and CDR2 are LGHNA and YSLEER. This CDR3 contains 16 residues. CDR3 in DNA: TGCGCCAGCAGCCAAGATTCGGGTGGGGGGCTCCACGAGCAGTACTTC. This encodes CASSQDSGGGLHEQYF.

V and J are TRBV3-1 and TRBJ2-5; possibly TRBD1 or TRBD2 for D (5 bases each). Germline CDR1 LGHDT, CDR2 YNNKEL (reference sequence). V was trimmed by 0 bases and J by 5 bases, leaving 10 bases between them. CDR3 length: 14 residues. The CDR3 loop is CASSQDGGYETQYF. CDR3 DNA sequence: TGTGCCAGCAGCCAAGATGGGGGATATGAGACCCAGTACTTC.